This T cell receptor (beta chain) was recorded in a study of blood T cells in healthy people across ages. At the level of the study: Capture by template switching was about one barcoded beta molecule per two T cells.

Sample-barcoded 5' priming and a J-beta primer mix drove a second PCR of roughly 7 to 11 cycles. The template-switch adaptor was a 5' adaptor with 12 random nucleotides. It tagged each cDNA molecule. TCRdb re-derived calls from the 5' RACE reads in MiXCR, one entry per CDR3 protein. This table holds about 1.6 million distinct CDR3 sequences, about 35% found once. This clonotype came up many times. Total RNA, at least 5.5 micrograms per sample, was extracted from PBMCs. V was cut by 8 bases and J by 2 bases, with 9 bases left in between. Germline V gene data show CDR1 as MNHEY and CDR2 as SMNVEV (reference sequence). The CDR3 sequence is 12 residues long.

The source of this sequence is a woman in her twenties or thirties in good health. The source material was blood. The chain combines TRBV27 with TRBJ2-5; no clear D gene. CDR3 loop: CASGLGQETQYF. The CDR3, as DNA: TGTGCCAGCGGCCTGGGTCAAGAGACCCAGTACTTC.